This T cell receptor (beta chain) was sequenced in a study of blood T cells in healthy people across ages. In the study overall: The template switching approach captured approximately one barcoded beta molecule for every two T cells. Study-wide results and caveats: It was the long-lived donors that had more naive CD4+ cells and higher diversity than aged donors.

Trimming shortened V by 1 base and J by 6 bases, and 8 bases separated the two germline ends. The CDR3 spans 12 residues. Per the germline V gene, CDR1 is DFQATT and CDR2 is SNEGSKA (reference sequence). Combining a sample-barcoded 5' primer with a J-beta primer mix, a second PCR ran for 7 to 11 cycles. Every molecule of cDNA carried a tag from a template-switch adaptor with 12 random nucleotides. TCRdb re-called the 5' RACE reads through MiXCR, storing one row per CDR3 protein. The table includes around 650,000 distinct CDR3 sequences, around 32% detected once. This clonotype has only a few counts. No antigen is known for it.

Sequenced sample: blood. V and J are TRBV20-1 and TRBJ2-3; D gene unclear. This TCR was sampled from a woman older than 75 in good health. The CDR3 DNA reads as TGCAGTGCTAGAGCGGGTGAGGATACGCAGTATTTT. It translates to CSARAGEDTQYF.